This passage covers 18 T cell receptor beta chains from one sample sequenced in a study of CD8+ T cells in alopecia areata. The treatment was: oral pan-JAK inhibitor, 5-10 mg twice daily. cDNA prepared by RNA extraction and subsequent reverse transcription served as the template for sequencing. Assay used: immunoSEQ multiplex PCR; TCRdb lists only in-frame clones, some missing. This table has 110,000 to 150,000 clones, roughly 50% appearing once. Sequencing used CD8+ T cells sorted from blood, obtained at week 4, from a patient treated with tofacitinib. These receptors were obtained from a human donor with alopecia areata.

This clone has only one observation. The rearrangement joins TRBV29-1 to TRBJ1-1; D not certain. V lost 3 bases and J lost 1, with 12 bases in between. The CDR3 sequence is 14 residues long. Per the germline V gene, CDR1 is SQVTM and CDR2 is ANQGSEA. CDR3 nucleotides: TGCAGCGTTGATACCGGGGAGGGGAACACTGAAGCTTTCTTT. Its protein is CSVDTGEGNTEAFF. Combining the CDR3 with reference TRBV29-1 and TRBJ1-1 gives the whole variable domain SAVISQKPSRDICQRGTSLTIQCQVDSQVTMMFWYRQQPGQSLTLIATANQGSEATYESGFVIDKFPISRPNLTFSTLTVSNMSPEDSSIYLCSVDTGEGNTEAFFGQGTRLTVV.

CDR3 sequence (DNA): TGTGCCAGCAGCCAAGGGGGCCAATTTGATGGCTACACCTTC. Its protein is CASSQGGQFDGYTF. V is TRBV14 and J is TRBJ1-2; D possibly corresponds to TRBD1 (5 bases). This CDR3 region has 14 residues. Trimming left V 1 base short and J 6 bases short, with 12 bases between. Germline V gene sequence: CDR1 SGHDN, CDR2 FVKESK.

This clone was seen only a few times. V gene TRBV2 combines with J gene TRBJ2-1, with 13 positions matching TRBD2. The CDR3 runs 14 residues. The germline V gene has CDR1 SNHLY and CDR2 FYNNEI. V was clipped by 9 bases and J by 12 bases; unmatched bases: 11. CDR3 coding DNA: TGTGCCAGTAATCCGGGACTAGCGGGGCCGGGGCAGTTCTTC. This encodes CASNPGLAGPGQFF.

The V and J genes are TRBV30 and TRBJ1-2; D call uncertain. The ends were cut back, 1 base at V and 5 bases at J, with 17 bases in the middle. CDR1 is GTSNPN and CDR2 is SVGIG in the germline V gene (reference sequence). The CDR3 covers 15 residues. The CDR3 bases are TGTGCCTGGAGTGAGCCTACAGAGACTGTGTATGGCTACACCTTC. Its translation: CAWSEPTETVYGYTF. Variable domain in full (rest from reference TRBV30 and TRBJ1-2): SQTIHQWPATLVQPVGSPLSLECTVEGTSNPNLYWYRQAAGRGLQLLFYSVGIGQISSEVPQNLSASRPQDRQFILSSKKLLLSDSGFYLCAWSEPTETVYGYTFGSGTRLTVV.

This clone was detected a few times. This rearrangement joins TRBV13 to TRBJ2-3; D may correspond to TRBD1 or TRBD2 (6 bases each). The germline V and J ends were trimmed by 8 bases and 6 bases, with 15 bases remaining between them. Germline V gives CDR1 PRHDT, CDR2 FYEKMQ (reference sequence). This CDR3 spans 13 amino acids. CDR3 amino acids: CASLAGEVDTQYF. The CDR3 DNA follows: TGTGCCAGCCTGGCAGGGGAGGTGGATACGCAGTATTTT.

The CDR3 reads CASSGDGASGNTIYF. DNA for the CDR3: TGTGCCAGCAGTGGCGACGGGGCCTCTGGAAACACCATATATTTT. This chain connects TRBV6-1 to TRBJ1-3; perhaps TRBD1 as D (5 bases). The CDR3 consists of 15 residues. V was pared by 4 bases and J by 0 bases, with 10 bases between. CDR1 and CDR2 from the germline V gene are MNHNS and SASEGT.

The chain has TRBV13 and TRBJ1-5; D not resolved. The germline CDR1 and CDR2 sequences are PRHDT and FYEKMQ (reference sequence). V lost 5 bases, J lost 7 bases, and 9 bases lay in between. The CDR3 runs 12 residues. CDR3 bases: TGTGCCAGCAGCACCGGAGGGCAGCCCCAGCATTTT. Translating it yields CASSTGGQPQHF.

The J gene is TRBJ2-5, the V gene TRBV13; D possibly corresponds to TRBD1 (5 bases). The CDR3 is 14 residues long. Germline CDR1 is PRHDT and CDR2 is FYEKMQ (reference sequence). Between the trimmed V and J ends, which lost 7 bases and 0 bases, there was a span of 12 bases. As DNA, the CDR3 is TGTGCCAGCACCCGACAGTCGTACCAAGAGACCCAGTACTTC. It is translated as CASTRQSYQETQYF.

The rearrangement uses TRBV18 and TRBJ1-1; no clear D. The length of the CDR3 is 14 residues. Germline-derived CDR1 and CDR2 are KGHSH and LQKENI. V lost 0 bases to trimming and J lost 1 base, with 6 bases between them. DNA of the CDR3: TGTGCCAGCTCACCACCTAGAAGGAACACTGAAGCTTTCTTT. Amino acids: CASSPPRRNTEAFF.

CDR3 bases: TGTGCCAGCAGCTTAGACTGGGGGCCTTACGAGCAGTACTTC. Its translation is CASSLDWGPYEQYF. This chain uses TRBV7-9 with TRBJ2-7; D may be TRBD1 (6 bases). This CDR3 comprises 14 residues. From germline, CDR1 is SEHNR and CDR2 FQNEAQ (reference sequence). Trimming took 1 base from V and 4 from J, leaving 11 bases between them. Full variable domain (remainder filled in from reference TRBV7-9 and TRBJ2-7): DTGVSQNPRHKITKRGQNVTFRCDPISEHNRLYWYRQTLGQGPEFLTYFQNEAQLEKSRLLSDRFSAERPKGSFSTLEIQRTEQGDSAMYLCASSLDWGPYEQYFGPGTRLTVT.

This clone was detected only a few times. The chain uses TRBV13 and TRBJ1-2; D perhaps matches TRBD1 (6 bases). Germline V gene data show CDR1 as PRHDT and CDR2 as FYEKMQ (reference sequence). This CDR3 spans 14 amino acids. V was trimmed by 4 bases and J by 6 bases, leaving 15 bases between them. The CDR3 spells CASSSATGPDGYTF. The CDR3 bases are TGTGCCAGCAGCTCAGCGACAGGTCCGGATGGCTACACCTTC.

The chain combines TRBV11-2 with TRBJ2-7; D is undetermined. The germline V and J ends were trimmed by 1 base and 3 bases, with 7 bases remaining between them. CDR3 length equals 13 residues. Germline assignment: CDR1 SGHAT and CDR2 FQNNGV. The CDR3 loop reads CASSLANVYEQYF. The CDR3 DNA sequence: TGTGCCAGCAGCTTAGCAAACGTCTACGAGCAGTACTTC. The entire variable domain, with the rest obtained from reference TRBV11-2 and TRBJ2-7, is as follows: EAGVAQSPRYKIIEKRQSVAFWCNPISGHATLYWYQQILGQGPKLLIQFQNNGVVDDSQLPKDRFSAERLKGVDSTLKIQPAKLEDSAVYLCASSLANVYEQYFGPGTRLTVT.

V gene TRBV9 combines with J gene TRBJ2-2; possible D gene TRBD1, 5 bases. The CDR3 is 16 residues long. V was cut by 0 bases and J by 5 bases, with 14 bases left in between. Per germline, CDR1 SGDLS and CDR2 YYNGEE. The CDR3 nucleotides are TGTGCCAGCAGCGTAGATTCAGGGTACAGGACCGGGGAGCTGTTTTTT. Protein product: CASSVDSGYRTGELFF.

This clone was seen more than once but under ten times. The chain carries TRBV4-2 and TRBJ2-7; weak D call: TRBD2 (7 bases). Germline V gene sequence: CDR1 LGHNA, CDR2 YNFKEQ. Trimming left V 0 bases short and J 5 bases short, with 14 bases between. The CDR3 contains 15 residues. This CDR3 reads CASSQEWGGLNEQYF. The CDR3 DNA sequence: TGTGCCAGCAGCCAAGAATGGGGGGGCCTGAACGAGCAGTACTTC.

J is TRBJ1-2 and V is TRBV15; possibly TRBD1 for D (5 bases). Trimming removed 3 bases from V and 6 bases from J, with 14 bases in between. The germline V gene encodes CDR1 LNHNV and CDR2 YYDKDF (reference sequence). The CDR3 has 14 amino acids. The CDR3 DNA reads as TGTGCCACCAGCAGCGTACAGGAGGTCCATGGCTACACCTTC. It is translated as CATSSVQEVHGYTF.

This clone was seen only a few times. This chain links TRBV29-1 with TRBJ2-5, with TRBD2 as a possible D gene (5 bases). The CDR3 totals 14 residues. Trimming took 0 bases from V and 2 from J, leaving 10 bases between them. Germline loops: CDR1 SQVTM, CDR2 ANQGSEA. The DNA of the CDR3 is TGCAGCGTTGAAGATAGGACGGGACAAGAGACCCAGTACTTC. It yields the protein CSVEDRTGQETQYF. Filled out from reference TRBV29-1 and TRBJ2-5, the complete variable domain reads SAVISQKPSRDICQRGTSLTIQCQVDSQVTMMFWYRQQPGQSLTLIATANQGSEATYESGFVIDKFPISRPNLTFSTLTVSNMSPEDSSIYLCSVEDRTGQETQYFGPGTRLLVL.

V and J are TRBV4-1 and TRBJ2-7, with a weak D call TRBD1 (6 bases). Between the trimmed V and J ends, which lost 3 bases and 2 bases, there was a span of 11 bases. Germline assignment: CDR1 MGHRA and CDR2 YSYEKL. The CDR3 extends over 14 amino acids. This CDR3 is CASSHDGQPYEQYF. As DNA, the CDR3 is TGCGCCAGCAGCCACGATGGACAGCCCTACGAGCAGTACTTC.

The chain combines TRBV4-1 with TRBJ1-2; D possibly corresponds to TRBD1 (5 bases). Germline V CDR1 and CDR2: MGHRA, YSYEKL. This CDR3 comprises 15 residues. V was cut by 1 base and J by 0 bases, with 9 bases left in between. CDR3 loop: CASSQVKGTNYGYTF. CDR3 sequence (DNA): TGCGCCAGCAGCCAAGTCAAGGGGACTAACTATGGCTACACCTTC.